This T cell receptor (beta chain) was identified in a study of blood T cell repertoires in COVID-19. Repertoires were generated with immunoSEQ multiplex PCR, while TCRdb's copy carries only in-frame clones and drops some. Among about 270,000 clones, 70% to 90% were seen once, and the ten largest hold approximately 2%. Trimming shortened V by 4 bases and J by 4 bases, and 11 bases separated the two germline ends. Germline CDR1 WNHNN, CDR2 SYGVQD (reference sequence). This CDR3 has 14 amino acids. The rearrangement links TRBV10-1 to TRBJ2-1; D may be TRBD2 (5 bases). Input material: PBMCs or T cells enriched from blood (not recorded which). The TCR originated in a woman aged 55-70 years in a cohort exposed to, infected with or recovered from COVID-19 (not recorded which). The CDR3 loop reads CASSGTGKYNEQFF. CDR3 sequence (DNA): TGCGCCAGCAGTGGGACCGGGAAGTACAATGAGCAGTTCTTC.